These T cell receptor beta chains were read from a single sample in a study of T-cell reconstitution after alpha-beta-depleted transplantation in children. TCRdb called the PCR reads again in MiXCR, with one record for every CDR3 protein. This table holds hundreds of thousands of distinct CDR3 sequences, 24% found once. The sequenced sample was PBMCs, mostly from graft donor cells, obtained 360 days after TCRalphabeta/CD19-depleted stem cell transplant. The receptors derive from a female patient aged 2-10 years who had a stem cell transplant for congenital amegakaryocytic thrombocytopenia, so the T cells may come from the graft donor. The CDR3 runs from the conserved cysteine through the conserved F or W. D genes are given only for firm matches. Not all rows give a size; the values are once, few, many and, for expanded clones, a class.

d_gene	abundance	j_gene	v_gene	CDR3nt	CDR3aa
TRBD2	NA	TRBJ2-3	TRBV2	TGTGCCACTAAGGAGCGGGGGGGTTCAGATACGCAGTATTTT	CATKERGGSDTQYF
TRBD1	NA	TRBJ2-7	TRBV20-1	TGCAGTGCGAGACCAGGGGGCTCCTACGAGCAGTACTTC	CSARPGGSYEQYF
NA	many	TRBJ2-2	TRBV4-1	TGCGCCAGCAGCCATGTTCGGGAAAGGACCGGGGAGCTGTTTTTT	CASSHVRERTGELFF
TRBD1	NA	TRBJ1-2	TRBV10-3	TGTGCCATCAGGAAAGACAGGGAAGGCTATGGCTACACCTTC	CAIRKDREGYGYTF
NA	NA	TRBJ2-7	TRBV28	TGTGCCAGCATCCCTGGGGGCAGGGGAGCCTACGAGCAGTACTTC	CASIPGGRGAYEQYF
NA	many	TRBJ2-5	TRBV6-1	TGTGCCAGCAGTCTCCCGTACCAAGAGACCCAGTACTTC	CASSLPYQETQYF
NA	many	TRBJ1-4	TRBV10-3	TGTGCCATCGCTTCCGGGTACGATGAAAAACTGTTTTTT	CAIASGYDEKLFF
NA	NA	TRBJ2-5	TRBV30	TGTGCCTGGGGAAGGCGGCGAAAAGAGACCCAGTACTTC	CAWGRRRKETQYF
TRBD1	few	TRBJ2-1	TRBV5-1	TGCGCCAGCAGTTCCGGGACAGGGGGGTACAATGAGCAGTTCTTC	CASSSGTGGYNEQFF
NA	few	TRBJ1-5	TRBV4-1	TGCGCCAGCAGCCAAGATCTGGGAATTGGTAATCAGCCCCAGCATTTT	CASSQDLGIGNQPQHF
TRBD1	NA	TRBJ2-6	TRBV2	TGTGCCAGCAGTGGTCCTACGGGACAGGGGTCCTCTGGGGCCAACGTCCTGACTTTC	CASSGPTGQGSSGANVLTF
NA	NA	TRBJ2-1	TRBV20-1	TGCAGTGCTAGAGTACTAGTTCGGTTGAGGTCCTACAATGAGCAGTTCTTC	CSARVLVRLRSYNEQFF
TRBD1	few	TRBJ2-7	TRBV4-1	TGCGCCAGCAGCCAAGAGCTAGGACAGGATTACGAGCAGTACTTC	CASSQELGQDYEQYF
NA	NA	TRBJ1-2	TRBV7-9	TGTGCCAGCAGCTTACTAGGGAACTATGGCTACACCTTC	CASSLLGNYGYTF
TRBD2	NA	TRBJ2-3	TRBV20-1	TGCAGTGCTAGCCCGGGGCTATCTAGCGGTAGCACAGATACGCAGTATTTT	CSASPGLSSGSTDTQYF
TRBD1	NA	TRBJ1-5	TRBV30	TGTGCCTGGAGTCCGGGACAGCCTTATCAGCCCCAGCATTTT	CAWSPGQPYQPQHF
NA	many	TRBJ2-7	TRBV10-3	TGTGCCATCAGTGAAGGGGATGCGTCCGGGGACCAGCAGTACTTC	CAISEGDASGDQQYF
NA	few	TRBJ1-5	TRBV27	TGTGCCAGCAGTTACGGGGGCATCAATCAGCCCCAGCATTTT	CASSYGGINQPQHF
TRBD2	many	TRBJ2-1	TRBV5-1	TGCGCCAGCAGCTCGCTGGAGCTAGCGGGAGATAATGAGCAGTTCTTC	CASSSLELAGDNEQFF
TRBD1	NA	TRBJ2-2	TRBV4-1	TGCGCCAGCAGCCAAAAAACCTGGACAGGGGGGAATACCGGGGAGCTGTTTTTT	CASSQKTWTGGNTGELFF
NA	NA	TRBJ2-5	TRBV3-1	TGTGCCAGCAGCCAAGTCCAGGGTCCCCAGGGGACCCAGTACTTC	CASSQVQGPQGTQYF
NA	NA	TRBJ2-5	TRBV11-2	TGTGCCAGCAGCCACTTGCCGGTGGCCCAGTACTTC	CASSHLPVAQYF
TRBD2	NA	TRBJ2-7	TRBV27	TGTGCCAGCAGGTCAGCGGGAGTTGACGAGCAGTACTTC	CASRSAGVDEQYF
TRBD1	few	TRBJ2-5	TRBV24-1	TGTGCCACCAGTGATTCGGGACAGGGGGGCGAGACCCAGTACTTC	CATSDSGQGGETQYF
NA	many	TRBJ1-1	TRBV5-1	TGCGCCAGCAGCCCGGGACCGGGACCTAGGATCCCTGAAGCTTTCTTT	CASSPGPGPRIPEAFF
NA	NA	TRBJ2-5	TRBV20-1	TGCAGTGCAAAGGATATAGAGACCCAGTACTTC	CSAKDIETQYF
NA	NA	TRBJ2-3	TRBV7-2	TGTGCCAGCAGCTTACCGGCCCTAAATACGCAGTATTTT	CASSLPALNTQYF
NA	NA	TRBJ1-1	TRBV3-1	TGTGCCAGCAGCCAAGGGTGGGGGTTGAACACTGAAGCTTTCTTT	CASSQGWGLNTEAFF
NA	NA	TRBJ2-1	TRBV5-1	TGCGCCAGCAGCTCCCTGGGCAGGGGCGCGAACAATGAGCAGTTCTTC	CASSSLGRGANNEQFF
TRBD2	many	TRBJ2-7	TRBV27	TGTGCCAGCACCCGCGGACTAGCGGGAGACGGAGAGCAGTACTTC	CASTRGLAGDGEQYF
NA	NA	TRBJ2-5	TRBV5-1	TGCGCCAGCAGCTTGGAAGGAGGCCACCAAGAGACCCAGTACTTC	CASSLEGGHQETQYF
TRBD2	few	TRBJ2-3	TRBV24-1	TGTGCCACCAGTGGAGCGGGAGGGCCCTTCAGGACAGATACGCAGTATTTT	CATSGAGGPFRTDTQYF
NA	NA	TRBJ2-6	TRBV7-9	TGTGCCAGTCCGGGAGGGGACAGCCACTCTGGGGCCAACGTCCTGACTTTC	CASPGGDSHSGANVLTF
NA	many	TRBJ1-2	TRBV21-1	TGTGCCACCTCCCTTTCCGGACTTAGGCCCTATGGCTACACCTTC	CATSLSGLRPYGYTF